Following are 5 T cell receptor beta chains from one sample sequenced in a study of T cell responses to AZD1222 COVID-19 vaccine. Only in-frame clones appear in the TCRdb table, and some are missing; sequencing was by immunoSEQ multiplex PCR. Counted here are approximately 150,000 clones, about 92% occurring once; the ten biggest clones make up roughly 1.5%. Sequenced here: peripheral blood, sampled 28 days after the second AZD1222 dose. All receptors come from an adult who received the AZD1222 COVID-19 vaccine.

This chain links TRBV4-2 with TRBJ1-6; D perhaps matches TRBD1 (6 bases). Germline loops: CDR1 LGHNA, CDR2 YNFKEQ. The CDR3 totals 16 residues. Trimming left V 3 bases short and J 7 bases short, with 16 bases between. The CDR3 here is CASSHPGGAGNSPLHF. CDR3 in DNA: TGTGCCAGCAGCCACCCGGGGGGGGCCGGGAATTCACCCCTCCACTTT.

The chain is built from TRBV4-2 and TRBJ2-1, with 7 bases aligning to TRBD1. CDR3 length: 13 amino acids. The V and J ends lost 4 bases and 5 bases, in that order; junction bases with no gene match: 2. The germline V gene encodes CDR1 LGHNA and CDR2 YNFKEQ. The CDR3 reads CASSRDRDNEQFF. CDR3 DNA: TGTGCCAGCAGCCGAGACAGGGACAATGAGCAGTTCTTC.

This sequence joins TRBV28 and TRBJ1-2, with D hard to call. Trimming took 7 bases from V and 3 from J, leaving 18 bases between them. Germline V gene lookup returns CDR1 MDHEN and CDR2 SYDVKM. CDR3 length: 15 residues. DNA of the CDR3: TGTGCCAGCACGTCCACCGTATGGGCCGACTATGGCTACACCTTC. It is translated as CASTSTVWADYGYTF.

V is TRBV4-1 and J is TRBJ1-5; 9 bases align to TRBD1. The CDR3 has 16 amino acids. The ends lost 4 bases at V and 7 bases at J; junction bases unmatched: 11. Germline V gives CDR1 MGHRA, CDR2 YSYEKL. The CDR3 sequence: CASSRSGQGENQPQHF. CDR3 DNA sequence: TGCGCCAGCAGCCGGTCGGGACAGGGAGAGAACCAGCCCCAGCATTTT.

The chain uses TRBV29-1 and TRBJ2-7; 10 nucleotides align to TRBD1. The CDR3 length is 14 residues. Germline assignment: CDR1 SQVTM and CDR2 ANQGSEA. The trim removed 5 bases at V and 5 bases at J, leaving 9 bases unmatched. This CDR3 reads CSVTGQGIWNEQYF. CDR3 sequence (DNA): TGCAGCGTTACGGGACAGGGGATATGGAACGAGCAGTACTTC.